The present TCR beta chain was sequenced within a study of prognosis after radiotherapy for stage I lung cancer. This clonotype was recorded many times. This CDR3 has 14 residues. V was shortened by 4 bases and J by 7 bases, with 15 bases between the two germline ends. The germline gives CDR1 SGDLS, CDR2 YYNGEE. Genomic DNA served as the source from which two-round multiplex PCR generated TCR beta CDR3 amplicons. It was primers specific to each TRBV and TRBJ gene that first-round PCR used. TCRdb re-analysed the multiplex PCR reads in MiXCR, keeping a single row per CDR3 protein. The table includes 59,000 or so distinct CDR3 sequences, around a quarter detected once.

This sequence joins TRBV9 and TRBJ2-1; TRBD2 is a possible D gene (6 bases). The sample here was PBMCs, taken before or after stereotactic body radiation therapy (not recorded which). The clonotype was recovered from a donor of 50 years or more with non-small cell lung cancer. CDR3 coding DNA: TGTGCCAGCAGCCCACTAGGAGGGCGGAATGAGCAGTTCTTC. It specifies CASSPLGGRNEQFF.